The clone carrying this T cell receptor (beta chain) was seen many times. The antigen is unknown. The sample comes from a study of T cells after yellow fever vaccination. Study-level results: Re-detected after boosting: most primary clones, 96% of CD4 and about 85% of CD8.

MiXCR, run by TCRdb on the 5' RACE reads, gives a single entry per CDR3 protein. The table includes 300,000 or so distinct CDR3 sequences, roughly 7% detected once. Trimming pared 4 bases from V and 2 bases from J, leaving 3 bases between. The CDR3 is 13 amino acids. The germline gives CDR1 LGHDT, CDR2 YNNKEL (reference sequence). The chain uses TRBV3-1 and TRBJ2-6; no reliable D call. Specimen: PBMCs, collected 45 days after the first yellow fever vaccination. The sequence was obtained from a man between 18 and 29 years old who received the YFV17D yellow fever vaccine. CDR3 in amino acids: CASSRTGANVLTF. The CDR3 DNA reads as TGTGCCAGCAGCCGGACTGGGGCCAACGTCCTGACTTTC.